These 15 T cell receptor beta chains were all obtained from the same sample, sequenced in a study of technical replicates of blood from several donors (dated by TCRdb to the late 2010s). The method behind the library was the immunoSEQ multiplex PCR assay. TCRdb stores this immuneACCESS table with in-frame sequences only. Part of the clones is absent; in the studies checked, under half of the shortfall reflects unresolved V genes, and no reason is known for the rest. This sample gives about 70,000 clones in total; around 97% of them show up just once. The ten most abundant clones make up roughly 0.21% of the sample. The sequenced sample was T cells isolated from PBMCs. Every receptor here comes from a human donor in good health.

The chain is built from TRBV25-1 and TRBJ2-5; a possible D gene is TRBD2 (5 bases). The CDR3 runs to 15 residues. Germline V gene sequence: CDR1 MGHDK, CDR2 SYGVNS. Trimming took 1 base from V and 0 from J, leaving 9 bases between them. The CDR3 DNA sequence: TGTGCCAGCAGTGAATCACCGGGATACCAAGAGACCCAGTACTTC. Amino acid sequence: CASSESPGYQETQYF.

This clone was counted once. J is TRBJ2-7 and V is TRBV6-5; 8 bases line up with TRBD2. Germline CDR1 is MNHEY and CDR2 is SVGAGI. The CDR3 is made up of 14 amino acids. The V segment lost 0 bases and the J segment 7 bases; nucleotides outside the gene matches: 5. In DNA form, the CDR3 reads TGTGCCAGCAGTTACTCGTCCGGGAGGGAGGAGCAGTACTTC. Translating it yields CASSYSSGREEQYF.

The rearrangement links TRBV10-3 to TRBJ2-1, with 9 positions matching TRBD2. The CDR3 spans 16 residues. Losses at the gene ends were 8 bases for V and 4 bases for J; bases not matched to a gene: 12. Per germline, CDR1 ENHRY and CDR2 SYGVKD. In DNA, the CDR3 is TGTGCCATCGGGGTAGCGGGGGACTTACAATACAATGAGCAGTTCTTC. It encodes CAIGVAGDLQYNEQFF.

V gene TRBV6-5 combines with J gene TRBJ2-2; D remains ambiguous. CDR3 length: 15 residues. The V end was cut by 4 bases, the J end by 3 bases, with 12 bases between. Germline V gene sequence: CDR1 MNHEY, CDR2 SVGAGI. The CDR3 DNA sequence: TGTGCCAGCAGTTTCCGGCTAGGTGACACCGGGGAGCTGTTTTTT. Amino acids: CASSFRLGDTGELFF.

The rearrangement uses TRBV10-2 and TRBJ1-1; D gene uncertain. This CDR3 is built from 13 residues. The germline V and J ends were trimmed by 2 bases and 7 bases, with 11 bases remaining between them. Germline CDR1 WSHSY, CDR2 SAAADI. The CDR3, as DNA: TGCGCCAGCAGTGAGCGCAGCGAATTTGAAGCTTTCTTT. This translates into CASSERSEFEAFF.

This clone was seen just once. This chain links TRBV7-3 with TRBJ2-1; TRBD2 matches at 11 bases. CDR3 length: 17 amino acids. Germline assignment: CDR1 SGHTA and CDR2 FQGTGA. Losses at the gene ends were 6 bases for V and 0 bases for J; bases not matched to a gene: 7. In DNA, the CDR3 is TGTGCCAGCAGTCCGACTAGCGGGGCGGGCTCCTACAATGAGCAGTTCTTC. Translation gives CASSPTSGAGSYNEQFF.

The rearrangement uses TRBV19 and TRBJ1-3, with 7 bases aligning to TRBD1. Germline V CDR1 and CDR2: LNHDA, SQIVND (reference sequence). V dropped 6 bases and J dropped 7; count of bases not matched to a gene: 9. CDR3 size: 14 residues. CDR3 coding DNA: TGTGCCAGTAGGAACCTCGACAGGGAGAACACCATATATTTT. This encodes CASRNLDRENTIYF.

The chain links TRBV6-1 to TRBJ2-3; 11 bases map to TRBD2. The V and J ends lost 4 bases and 2 bases, in that order; junction bases with no gene match: 2. CDR3 length: 15 amino acids. The germline V gene has CDR1 MNHNS and CDR2 SASEGT. The CDR3 region is CASSGGLAVTDTQYF. CDR3 nucleotides: TGTGCCAGCAGTGGGGGACTAGCGGTCACAGATACGCAGTATTTT.

V gene TRBV5-6 combines with J gene TRBJ2-5; no firm D call. Trimming took off 0 bases at V and 5 bases at J, with 14 bases between the two ends. Per the germline V gene, CDR1 is SGHDT and CDR2 is YYEEEE. This CDR3 region has 15 residues. CDR3 DNA: TGTGCCAGCAGCTTGGGTCGAGGTTGGGTGGAGACCCAGTACTTC. Encoded protein: CASSLGRGWVETQYF.

Here the CDR3 reads CASSPGVRGRAFF. DNA of the CDR3: TGTGCCAGCAGCCCAGGGGTGAGGGGGCGAGCTTTCTTT. This sequence joins TRBV6-5 and TRBJ1-1; TRBD1 aligns across 7 bases. Looked up from germline, CDR1 is MNHEY and CDR2 is SVGAGI. Germline trimming cut 6 bases from V and 10 bases from J; bases unmatched to any gene: 11. The CDR3 consists of 13 residues.

The chain couples TRBV9 to TRBJ2-2; 9 positions agree with TRBD2. The germline V gene has CDR1 SGDLS and CDR2 YYNGEE. Unmatched junction bases numbered 1, after V lost 0 bases and J lost 4 bases. The CDR3 is made up of 15 amino acids. The CDR3, as DNA: TGTGCCAGCAGCGTAGGCGGGGGGGTCACCGGGGAGCTGTTTTTT. This encodes CASSVGGGVTGELFF.

This clone was counted a single time. The V gene is TRBV7-2, the J gene TRBJ1-6; a weak D match, TRBD1 (5 bases). Germline CDR1 is SGHTA and CDR2 is FQGNSA. The CDR3 sequence is 13 residues long. The germline V and J ends were trimmed by 5 bases and 13 bases, with 15 bases remaining between them. The CDR3 DNA follows: TGTGCCAGCAGCACCAGACAGACACGGCCCCTCCACTTT. Translating it yields CASSTRQTRPLHF.

The chain has TRBV5-4 and TRBJ2-3, with D maybe TRBD1 (6 bases). CDR3 length equals 15 residues. Germline V lookup: CDR1 SGHNT, CDR2 YYREEE (reference sequence). Deletions cut 4 bases from V and 3 bases from J, with 15 bases between. DNA for the CDR3: TGTGCCAGCAGCCCGAGGGGGTTTATAACAGATACGCAGTATTTT. This codes for CASSPRGFITDTQYF. The variable domain in full, completed from reference TRBV5-4 and TRBJ2-3, reads ETGVTQSPTHLIKTRGQQVTLRCSSQSGHNTVSWYQQALGQGPQFIFQYYREEENGRGNFPPRFSGLQFPNYSSELNVNALELDDSALYLCASSPRGFITDTQYFGPGTRLTVL.

The chain carries TRBV5-4 and TRBJ1-2; 8 bases fit TRBD1. The germline V gene encodes CDR1 SGHNT and CDR2 YYREEE (reference sequence). The trim removed 4 bases at V and 7 bases at J, leaving 12 bases unmatched. The CDR3 sequence is 15 residues long. The CDR3 loop is CASSLGSGGYVGYTF. The DNA for the CDR3 is TGTGCCAGCAGCCTCGGATCAGGGGGCTATGTTGGCTACACCTTC. The entire variable domain, with the rest obtained from reference TRBV5-4 and TRBJ1-2, is as follows: ETGVTQSPTHLIKTRGQQVTLRCSSQSGHNTVSWYQQALGQGPQFIFQYYREEENGRGNFPPRFSGLQFPNYSSELNVNALELDDSALYLCASSLGSGGYVGYTFGSGTRLTVV.

This clone was observed a few times. The V and J genes are TRBV29-1 and TRBJ2-3, with D perhaps TRBD1 (5 bases). CDR3 length: 14 amino acids. V was pared by 6 bases and J by 2 bases, with 15 bases between. The germline V gene encodes CDR1 SQVTM and CDR2 ANQGSEA. This chain's CDR3 is CSVRIGHSTDTQYF. CDR3 DNA sequence: TGCAGCGTCCGAATCGGACATTCCACAGATACGCAGTATTTT.